Listed below are T cell receptor beta chains from one sample, sequenced in a study of blood T cells in healthy people across ages. TCRdb analysed the 5' RACE reads with MiXCR anew, one entry per CDR3 protein. The table shows about a million distinct CDR3 sequences, with about 51% occurring only once. Sequenced sample: blood. Receptor source: a woman aged 60 to 75 in good health. Each CDR3 is given with its conserved first and last residue. The D gene is left open where the match is weak. Expanded clones get a size class; other rows say once, few or many, or leave the size out.

v_call	clone_size	d_call	j_call	cdr3_aa	cdr3_nt
TRBV10-3	many	TRBD1	TRBJ2-5	CAISQGAGETQYF	TGTGCCATCTCCCAGGGGGCGGGAGAGACCCAGTACTTC
TRBV28	NA	TRBD2	TRBJ2-1	CASSREREWNNEQFF	TGTGCCAGCAGCCGAGAGCGGGAGTGGAACAATGAGCAGTTCTTC
TRBV27	NA	TRBD2	TRBJ2-7	CASRGLAGGAYEQYF	TGTGCCAGCAGGGGACTAGCGGGCGGAGCCTACGAGCAGTACTTC
TRBV6-1	NA	TRBD2	TRBJ2-5	CASSVRGDRTSGPYQETQYF	TGTGCCAGCAGTGTCCGGGGGGACCGAACTAGCGGACCGTACCAAGAGACCCAGTACTTC
TRBV24-1	NA	TRBD1	TRBJ1-4	CATSRQGPNEKLFF	TGTGCCACCAGTCGACAGGGGCCGAATGAAAAACTGTTTTTT
TRBV29-1	many	TRBD2	TRBJ2-5	CSVSGGNQETQYF	TGCAGCGTTTCGGGGGGTAATCAAGAGACCCAGTACTTC
TRBV9	few	TRBD2	TRBJ2-7	CASSAPGLAGVEQYF	TGTGCCAGCAGCGCCCCGGGACTAGCGGGAGTTGAGCAGTACTTC
TRBV14	NA	NA	TRBJ2-5	CASSATGLETQYF	TGTGCCAGCAGCGCAACAGGGCTAGAGACCCAGTACTTC
TRBV7-9	few	NA	TRBJ2-3	CASSVVLADTQYF	TGTGCCAGCAGCGTAGTGTTAGCAGATACGCAGTATTTT
TRBV4-1	NA	TRBD1	TRBJ2-5	CASSQEGQGGQTQYF	TGCGCCAGCAGCCAAGAGGGACAGGGGGGACAGACCCAGTACTTC
TRBV21-1	NA	NA	TRBJ1-2	CASSNATLGNGYTF	TGTGCCAGCAGCAACGCGACACTAGGCAATGGCTACACCTTC
TRBV20-1	once	NA	TRBJ2-1	CSARDLPTSFTFEQFF	TGCAGTGCTAGAGATCTCCCGACTAGTTTCACTTTCGAGCAGTTCTTC
TRBV4-1	NA	TRBD2	TRBJ2-1	CASSGPGLVWFF	TGCGCCAGCAGCGGACCGGGACTAGTTTGGTTCTTC
TRBV5-1	few	NA	TRBJ2-4	CASSLKQGWGEQYF	TGCGCCAGCAGCTTAAAACAGGGATGGGGGGAGCAGTACTTC
TRBV7-9	NA	NA	TRBJ1-2	CASSQSRGAYGYTF	TGTGCCAGCAGCCAATCGCGGGGTGCCTATGGCTACACCTTC
TRBV5-1	NA	TRBD2	TRBJ2-1	CASSLGWLAGGIDEQFF	TGCGCCAGCAGTCTTGGGTGGCTAGCGGGAGGTATAGATGAGCAGTTCTTC
TRBV5-1	few	NA	TRBJ2-7	CASSLVGSGQTYEQYF	TGCGCCAGCAGCTTGGTAGGATCGGGGCAGACCTACGAGCAGTACTTC
TRBV6-2/TRBV6-3	NA	NA	TRBJ2-5	CASRASGLKWTQYF	TGTGCCAGCCGAGCCTCGGGACTCAAGTGGACCCAGTACTTC
TRBV6-1	NA	NA	TRBJ1-2	CASSEFWPSNYGYTF	TGTGCCAGCAGTGAATTCTGGCCGTCTAACTATGGCTACACCTTC
TRBV7-2	few	TRBD2	TRBJ2-7	CASDAGLAGDEQYF	TGTGCCAGCGATGCCGGACTAGCGGGAGACGAGCAGTACTTC
TRBV6-1	NA	NA	TRBJ2-4	CASSEMWGLSAKNIQYF	TGTGCCAGCAGTGAGATGTGGGGCCTTAGCGCCAAAAACATTCAGTACTTC
TRBV20-1	once	TRBD2	TRBJ2-1	CSASISGREQFF	TGCAGTGCTTCGATTAGCGGGAGAGAGCAGTTCTTC
TRBV11-3	NA	TRBD1	TRBJ2-7	CASSPGTGTSYEQYF	TGTGCCAGCAGCCCCGGGACAGGGACCTCCTACGAGCAGTACTTC
TRBV10-3	few	TRBD1	TRBJ2-2	CAIKGTASTGELFF	TGTGCCATCAAGGGGACAGCTTCCACCGGGGAGCTGTTTTTT
TRBV7-6	few	NA	TRBJ2-5	CASSLLFQETQYF	TGTGCCAGCAGCCTCCTTTTCCAAGAGACCCAGTACTTC
TRBV7-6	NA	TRBD2	TRBJ2-5	CASSFGLAGLQETQYF	TGTGCCAGCAGCTTTGGATTAGCGGGACTGCAAGAGACCCAGTACTTC
TRBV29-1	NA	NA	TRBJ2-1	CSVVGFSEQFF	TGCAGCGTTGTGGGGTTTAGTGAGCAGTTCTTC